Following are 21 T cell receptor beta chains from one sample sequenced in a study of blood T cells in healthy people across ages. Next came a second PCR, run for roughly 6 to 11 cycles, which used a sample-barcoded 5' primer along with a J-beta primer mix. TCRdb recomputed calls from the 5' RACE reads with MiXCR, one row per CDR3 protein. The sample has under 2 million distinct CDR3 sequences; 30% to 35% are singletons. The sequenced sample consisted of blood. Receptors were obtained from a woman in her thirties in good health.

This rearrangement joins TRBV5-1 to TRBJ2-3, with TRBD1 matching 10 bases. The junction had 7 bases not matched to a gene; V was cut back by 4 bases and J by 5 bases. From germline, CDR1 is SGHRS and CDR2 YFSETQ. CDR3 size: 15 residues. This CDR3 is CASSAFGTGEDTQYF. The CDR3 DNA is TGCGCCAGCAGCGCTTTCGGGACAGGGGAAGATACGCAGTATTTT. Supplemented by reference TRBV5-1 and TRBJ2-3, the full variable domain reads KAGVTQTPRYLIKTRGQQVTLSCSPISGHRSVSWYQQTPGQGLQFLFEYFSETQRNKGNFPGRFSGRQFSNSRSEMNVSTLELGDSALYLCASSAFGTGEDTQYFGPGTRLTVL.

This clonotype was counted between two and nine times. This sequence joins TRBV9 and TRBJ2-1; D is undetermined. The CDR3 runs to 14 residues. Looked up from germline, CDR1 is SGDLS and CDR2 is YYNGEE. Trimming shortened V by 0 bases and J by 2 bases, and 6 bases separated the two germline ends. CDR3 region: CASSVVGTYNEQFF. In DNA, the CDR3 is TGTGCCAGCAGCGTAGTTGGTACCTACAATGAGCAGTTCTTC.

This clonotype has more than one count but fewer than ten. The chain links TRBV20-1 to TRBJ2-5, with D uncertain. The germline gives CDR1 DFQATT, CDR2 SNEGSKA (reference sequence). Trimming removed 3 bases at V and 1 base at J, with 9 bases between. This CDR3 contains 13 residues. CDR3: CSASPQAQETQYF. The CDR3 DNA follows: TGCAGTGCTAGTCCGCAAGCCCAAGAGACCCAGTACTTC.

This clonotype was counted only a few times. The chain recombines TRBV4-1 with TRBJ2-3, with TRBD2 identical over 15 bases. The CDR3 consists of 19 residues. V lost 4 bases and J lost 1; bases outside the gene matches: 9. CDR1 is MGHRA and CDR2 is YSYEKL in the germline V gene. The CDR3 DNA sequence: TGCGCCAGCAGCCCTCGGACTAGCGGGGGGGGGAGTGGCACAGATACGCAGTATTTT. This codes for CASSPRTSGGGSGTDTQYF.

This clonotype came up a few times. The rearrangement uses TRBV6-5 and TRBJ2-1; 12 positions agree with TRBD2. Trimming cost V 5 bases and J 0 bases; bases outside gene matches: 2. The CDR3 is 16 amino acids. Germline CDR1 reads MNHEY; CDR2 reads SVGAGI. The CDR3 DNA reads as TGTGCCAGCAGTACTAGCGGGGGGATCTCCTACAATGAGCAGTTCTTC. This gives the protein CASSTSGGISYNEQFF.

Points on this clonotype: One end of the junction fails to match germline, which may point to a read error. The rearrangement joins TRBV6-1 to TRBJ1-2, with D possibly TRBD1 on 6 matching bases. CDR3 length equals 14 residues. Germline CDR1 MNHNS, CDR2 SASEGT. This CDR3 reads CANSEGTYNYGYTF. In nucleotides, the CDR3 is TGTGCCAACAGTGAAGGGACATACAACTATGGCTACACCTTC.

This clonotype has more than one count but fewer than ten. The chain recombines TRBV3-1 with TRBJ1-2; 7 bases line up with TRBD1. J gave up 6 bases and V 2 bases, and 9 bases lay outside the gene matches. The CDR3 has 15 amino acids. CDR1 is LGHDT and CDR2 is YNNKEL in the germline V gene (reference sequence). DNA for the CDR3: TGTGCCAGCAGCCAATCGGAAATAGGGGGCAATGGCTACACCTTC. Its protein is CASSQSEIGGNGYTF.

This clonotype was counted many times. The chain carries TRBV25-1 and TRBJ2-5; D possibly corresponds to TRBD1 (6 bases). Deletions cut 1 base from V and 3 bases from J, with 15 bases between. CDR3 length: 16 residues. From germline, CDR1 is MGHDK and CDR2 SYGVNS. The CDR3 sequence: CASSELGQGLEETQYF. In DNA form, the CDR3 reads TGTGCCAGCAGTGAATTGGGGCAGGGGTTGGAAGAGACCCAGTACTTC.

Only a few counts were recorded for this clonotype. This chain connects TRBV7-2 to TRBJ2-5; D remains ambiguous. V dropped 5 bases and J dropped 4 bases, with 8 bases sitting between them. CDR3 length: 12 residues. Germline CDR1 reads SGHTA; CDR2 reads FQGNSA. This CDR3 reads CASSRFGETQYF. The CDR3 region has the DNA TGTGCCAGCAGCCGCTTTGGAGAGACCCAGTACTTC.

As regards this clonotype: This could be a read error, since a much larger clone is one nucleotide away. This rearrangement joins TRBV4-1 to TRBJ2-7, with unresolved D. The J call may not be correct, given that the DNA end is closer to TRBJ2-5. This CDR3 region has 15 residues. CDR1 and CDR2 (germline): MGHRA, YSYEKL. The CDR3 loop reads CASSQDLTYHQTQYF. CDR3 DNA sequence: TGCGCCAGCAGCCAAGATCTGACATACCACCAGACCCAGTACTTC.

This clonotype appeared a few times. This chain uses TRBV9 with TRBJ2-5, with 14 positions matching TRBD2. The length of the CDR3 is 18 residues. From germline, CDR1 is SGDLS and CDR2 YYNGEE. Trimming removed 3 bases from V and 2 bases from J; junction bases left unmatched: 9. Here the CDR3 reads CASSGKTSGRAQQETQYF. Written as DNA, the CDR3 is TGTGCCAGCAGCGGGAAGACTAGCGGGAGGGCCCAGCAAGAGACCCAGTACTTC.

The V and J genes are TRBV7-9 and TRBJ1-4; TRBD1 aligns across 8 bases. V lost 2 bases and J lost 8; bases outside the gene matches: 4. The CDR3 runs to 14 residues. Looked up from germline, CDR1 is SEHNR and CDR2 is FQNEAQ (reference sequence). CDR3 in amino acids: CASSLYAGGEKLFF. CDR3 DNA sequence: TGTGCCAGCAGCTTATATGCAGGGGGCGAAAAACTGTTTTTT.

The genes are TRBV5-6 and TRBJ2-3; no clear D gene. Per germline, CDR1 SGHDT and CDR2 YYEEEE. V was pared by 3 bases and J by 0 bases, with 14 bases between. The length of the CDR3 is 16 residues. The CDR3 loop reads CASSYRVIVSTDTQYF. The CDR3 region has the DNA TGTGCCAGCAGCTATAGAGTAATTGTTAGCACAGATACGCAGTATTTT.

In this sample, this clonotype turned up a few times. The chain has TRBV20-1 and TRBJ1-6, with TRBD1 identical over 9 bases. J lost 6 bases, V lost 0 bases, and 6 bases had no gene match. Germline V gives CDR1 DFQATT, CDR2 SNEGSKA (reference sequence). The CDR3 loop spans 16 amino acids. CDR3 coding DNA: TGCAGTGCTAGAGAGCCCGGGACAGGGAGTAATTCACCCCTCCACTTT. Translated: CSAREPGTGSNSPLHF.

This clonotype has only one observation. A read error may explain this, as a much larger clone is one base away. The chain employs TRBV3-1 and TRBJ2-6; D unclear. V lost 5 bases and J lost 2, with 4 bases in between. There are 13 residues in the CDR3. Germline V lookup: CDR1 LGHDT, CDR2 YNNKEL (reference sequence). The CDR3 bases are TGTGCCAGCAGCAACACTGGGGCCAACGTCCTGACTTTC. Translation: CASSNTGANVLTF.

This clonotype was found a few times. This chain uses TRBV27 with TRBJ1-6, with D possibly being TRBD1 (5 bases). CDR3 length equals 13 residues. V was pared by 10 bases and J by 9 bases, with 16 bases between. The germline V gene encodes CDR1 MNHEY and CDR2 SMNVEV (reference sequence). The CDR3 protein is CATRGGYGSPLHF. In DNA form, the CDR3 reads TGTGCCACCCGGGGGGGTTACGGTTCACCCCTCCACTTT.

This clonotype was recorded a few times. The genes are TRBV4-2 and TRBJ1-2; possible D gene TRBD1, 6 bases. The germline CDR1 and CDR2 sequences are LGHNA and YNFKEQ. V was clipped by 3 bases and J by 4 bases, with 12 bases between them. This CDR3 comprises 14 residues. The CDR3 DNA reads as TGTGCCAGCAGCCACGAAGGAGGGGGCTATGGCTACACCTTC. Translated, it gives CASSHEGGGYGYTF.

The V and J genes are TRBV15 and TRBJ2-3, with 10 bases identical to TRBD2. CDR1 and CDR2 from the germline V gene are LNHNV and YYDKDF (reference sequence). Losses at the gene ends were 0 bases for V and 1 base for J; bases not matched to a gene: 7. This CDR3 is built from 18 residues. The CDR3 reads CATSREDWTSGRTDTQYF. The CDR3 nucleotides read TGTGCCACCAGCAGAGAAGATTGGACTAGCGGCCGCACAGATACGCAGTATTTT.

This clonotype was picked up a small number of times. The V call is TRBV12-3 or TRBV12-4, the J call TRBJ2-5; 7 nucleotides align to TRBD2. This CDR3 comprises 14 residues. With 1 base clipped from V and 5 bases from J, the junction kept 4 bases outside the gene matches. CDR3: CASSLELAMETQYF. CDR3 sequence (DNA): TGTGCCAGCAGTTTAGAACTAGCGATGGAGACCCAGTACTTC.

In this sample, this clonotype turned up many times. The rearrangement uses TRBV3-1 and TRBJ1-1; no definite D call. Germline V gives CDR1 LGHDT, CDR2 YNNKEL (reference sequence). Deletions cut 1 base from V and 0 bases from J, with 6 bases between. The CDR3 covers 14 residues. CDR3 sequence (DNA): TGTGCCAGCAGCCAAGGTACTTTGAACACTGAAGCTTTCTTT. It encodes CASSQGTLNTEAFF.

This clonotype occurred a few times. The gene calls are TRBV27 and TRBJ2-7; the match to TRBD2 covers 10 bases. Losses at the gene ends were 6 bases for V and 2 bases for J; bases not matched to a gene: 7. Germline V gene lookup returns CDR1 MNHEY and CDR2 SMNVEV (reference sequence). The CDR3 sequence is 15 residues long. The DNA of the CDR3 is TGTGCCAGCAGCTTTCAAGCGGGAGGGGCCTACGAGCAGTACTTC. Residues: CASSFQAGGAYEQYF.